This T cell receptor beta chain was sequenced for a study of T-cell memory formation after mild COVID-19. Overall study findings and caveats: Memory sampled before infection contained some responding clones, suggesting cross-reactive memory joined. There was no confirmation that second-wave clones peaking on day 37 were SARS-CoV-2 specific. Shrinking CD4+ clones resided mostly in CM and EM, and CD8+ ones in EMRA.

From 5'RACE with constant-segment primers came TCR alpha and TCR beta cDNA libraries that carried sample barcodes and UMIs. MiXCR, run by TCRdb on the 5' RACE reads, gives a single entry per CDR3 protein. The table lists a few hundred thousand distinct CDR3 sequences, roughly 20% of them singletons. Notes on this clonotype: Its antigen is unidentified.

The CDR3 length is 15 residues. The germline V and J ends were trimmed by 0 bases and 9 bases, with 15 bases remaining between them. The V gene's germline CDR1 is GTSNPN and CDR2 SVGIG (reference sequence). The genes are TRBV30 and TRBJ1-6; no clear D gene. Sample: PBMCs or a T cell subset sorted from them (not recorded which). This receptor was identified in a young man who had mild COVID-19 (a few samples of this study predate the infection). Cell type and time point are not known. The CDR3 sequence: CAWSVVESGASPLHF. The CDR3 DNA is TGTGCCTGGAGTGTGGTGGAAAGCGGTGCTTCACCCCTCCACTTT.